Following are 31 T cell receptor beta chains from one sample sequenced in a study of human T cells and chemical hapten exposure. MiXCR was run by TCRdb on the RACE reads, yielding one entry per CDR3 protein. The sample shows 80,000 to 100,000 distinct CDR3 sequences, about 8.6% of them seen only once. Time point here: healthy volunteer bleed at 2 weeks. Blood, whole and unfractionated, served as the source for total RNA extraction. Sequences were obtained from whole blood. The receptors were gathered from a female donor in good health. Some clones in this sample may be carry-over from other donors' samples.

This clonotype was recorded at least ten times. The chain carries TRBV5-5 and TRBJ2-3; D gene ambiguous. From germline, CDR1 is SGHKS and CDR2 YYEKEE (reference sequence). CDR3 length equals 15 residues. V lost 3 bases to trimming and J lost 6 bases, with 17 bases between them. DNA for the CDR3: TGTGCCAGCAGCTCGTCCGGGCCCCAGAGGGATACGCAGTATTTT. It yields the protein CASSSSGPQRDTQYF.

The chain has TRBV10-3 and TRBJ2-7; TRBD1 aligns across 8 bases. Germline CDR1 ENHRY, CDR2 SYGVKD. The CDR3 loop spans 13 amino acids. The V gene end was trimmed by 7 bases and the J gene end by 4 bases; junction bases not matched to a gene: 6. CDR3: CAITHGQGYEQYF. In nucleotides, the CDR3 is TGTGCCATCACCCATGGACAGGGATACGAGCAGTACTTC.

The CDR3 is CASSPERVGQPQHF. The CDR3 nucleotides are TGTGCCAGCAGTCCCGAAAGGGTGGGTCAGCCCCAGCATTTT. The rearrangement uses TRBV12-3 or TRBV12-4 and TRBJ1-5; D gene ambiguous. Trimming left V 5 bases short and J 6 bases short, with 14 bases between. This CDR3 is built from 14 residues.

This clonotype came up many times. J is TRBJ2-1 and V is TRBV6-1; unclear D gene. The CDR3 is made up of 13 amino acids. Germline V gene sequence: CDR1 MNHNS, CDR2 SASEGT. V was cut by 9 bases and J by 4 bases, with 13 bases left in between. The CDR3 DNA follows: TGTGCCAGTCAGGACGTGGAGTACAATGAGCAGTTCTTC. Its translation is CASQDVEYNEQFF.

This clonotype was detected many times. The V and J genes are TRBV5-1 and TRBJ2-1, with 7 nucleotides matching TRBD1. Trimming took 4 bases from V and 9 from J; bases not matched to a gene: 13. This CDR3 region has 15 residues. Germline loops: CDR1 SGHRS, CDR2 YFSETQ. This CDR3 is CASSAQNRGIPEQFF. CDR3 coding DNA: TGCGCCAGCAGCGCGCAAAACAGGGGTATTCCTGAGCAGTTCTTC.

The chain uses TRBV4-1 and TRBJ2-7; 9 positions agree with TRBD2. Germline CDR1 and CDR2: MGHRA and YSYEKL. After removal of 4 bases from V and 4 bases from J, the junction contained 8 bases not matched to a gene. This CDR3 is 15 amino acids long. CDR3 amino acids: CASSRLAGAKYEQYF. CDR3 sequence (DNA): TGCGCCAGCAGCCGGTTAGCGGGAGCGAAGTACGAGCAGTACTTC.

V usage is TRBV20-1 and J usage is TRBJ1-6; D ambiguous. The CDR3 has 17 residues. Trimming took 3 bases from V and 0 from J, leaving 15 bases between them. The germline CDR1 and CDR2 sequences are DFQATT and SNEGSKA (reference sequence). As DNA, the CDR3 is TGCAGTGCTAGGGACCGGGCCTCAAGCTCCTATAATTCACCCCTCCACTTT. It specifies CSARDRASSSYNSPLHF.

This clonotype was seen a few times. The V gene is TRBV27, the J gene TRBJ2-3; the match to TRBD2 covers 8 bases. Trimming took 3 bases from V and 3 from J; bases not matched to a gene: 5. CDR1 and CDR2 (germline): MNHEY, SMNVEV (reference sequence). The CDR3 consists of 15 residues. The CDR3 sequence is CASSFIAGLTDTQYF. In DNA, the CDR3 is TGTGCCAGCAGTTTTATAGCGGGGTTGACAGATACGCAGTATTTT.

This clonotype was recorded a few times. The rearrangement uses TRBV7-2 and TRBJ2-1, with 8 bases aligning to TRBD2. J gave up 7 bases and V 5 bases, and 10 bases lay outside the gene matches. CDR3 length equals 15 residues. CDR1 SGHTA and CDR2 FQGNSA come from the germline V gene. This chain's CDR3 is CASSLGGLGLNEQFF. The CDR3 nucleotides are TGTGCCAGCAGCCTGGGGGGACTAGGCCTGAATGAGCAGTTCTTC. Using reference TRBV7-2 and TRBJ2-1 for the parts outside the CDR3, the full variable domain is GAGVSQSPSNKVTEKGKDVELRCDPISGHTALYWYRQSLGQGLEFLIYFQGNSAPDKSGLPSDRFSAERTGGSVSTLTIQRTQQEDSAVYLCASSLGGLGLNEQFFGPGTRLTVL.

This clonotype was seen ten or more times. V and J are TRBV20-1 and TRBJ2-6; D uncertain. The ends were cut back, 6 bases at V and 0 bases at J, with 9 bases in the middle. The CDR3 totals 14 residues. The germline V gene has CDR1 DFQATT and CDR2 SNEGSKA (reference sequence). CDR3 protein: CSASSPSGANVLTF. CDR3 DNA sequence: TGCAGTGCGTCCAGTCCCTCTGGGGCCAACGTCCTGACTTTC.

This clonotype has more than one count but fewer than ten. The chain has TRBV12-3 or TRBV12-4 and TRBJ2-3; 7 bases are a match to TRBD2. The CDR3 extends over 14 amino acids. After removal of 7 bases from V and 4 bases from J, the junction contained 8 bases not matched to a gene. The CDR3 region has the DNA TGTGCCAGCAATCCCCCAGGGAGGGCAGATACGCAGTATTTT. This encodes CASNPPGRADTQYF.

V is TRBV7-2 and J is TRBJ1-5, with D unclear. Germline V lookup: CDR1 SGHTA, CDR2 FQGNSA. V was shortened by 1 base and J by 3 bases, with 7 bases between the two germline ends. This CDR3 spans 14 amino acids. CDR3 loop: CASSLGDNNQPQHF. The CDR3 region has the DNA TGTGCCAGCAGCTTAGGCGACAACAATCAGCCCCAGCATTTT.

V usage is TRBV29-1 and J usage is TRBJ2-1; D not certain. With 0 bases removed from V and 0 bases from J, the gap between germline ends came to 12 bases. Germline CDR1 SQVTM, CDR2 ANQGSEA. The CDR3 has 16 amino acids. CDR3 DNA: TGCAGCGTTGAAGATCAAAGATCAAGCTCCTACAATGAGCAGTTCTTC. As protein: CSVEDQRSSSYNEQFF.

This chain uses TRBV19 with TRBJ1-5, with TRBD1 matching over 11 bases. This CDR3 region has 16 residues. J gave up 0 bases and V 10 bases, and 8 bases lay outside the gene matches. Germline V gives CDR1 LNHDA, CDR2 SQIVND (reference sequence). The CDR3 bases are TGTGCCACGGACAGGGGGCCGGGATATAGCAATCAGCCCCAGCATTTT. It yields the protein CATDRGPGYSNQPQHF. The variable domain in full, with the rest retrieved from reference TRBV19 and TRBJ1-5, is DGGITQSPKYLFRKEGQNVTLSCEQNLNHDAMYWYRQDPGQGLRLIYYSQIVNDFQKGDIAEGYSVSREKKESFPLTVTSAQKNPTAFYLCATDRGPGYSNQPQHFGDGTRLSIL.

This clonotype was counted many times. The V call is TRBV4-1, the J call TRBJ1-1, with 9 bases that match TRBD1. The CDR3 extends over 15 amino acids. V shed 3 bases and J 8 bases; nucleotides not matched to a gene: 10. CDR1 is MGHRA and CDR2 is YSYEKL in the germline V gene. CDR3 bases: TGCGCCAGCAGCCAGGGACAGGGTTGGAATTCCGAAGCTTTCTTT. It codes for CASSQGQGWNSEAFF.

The sample holds many counts of this clonotype. The chain employs TRBV29-1 and TRBJ1-4; tentatively, D is TRBD1 (6 bases). The CDR3 spans 14 residues. CDR1 is SQVTM, CDR2 ANQGSEA, per germline. V lost 1 base to trimming and J lost 5 bases, with 11 bases between them. The CDR3 protein is CSVEVGGMNEKLFF. CDR3 coding DNA: TGCAGCGTTGAAGTGGGGGGCATGAATGAAAAACTGTTTTTT.

This chain uses TRBV24-1 with TRBJ1-1; no clear D gene. Trimming took off 4 bases at V and 5 bases at J, with 16 bases between the two ends. This CDR3 has 15 amino acids. Germline V lookup: CDR1 KGHDR, CDR2 SFDVKD. CDR3 sequence reads: CATSDTPEKGTEAFF. CDR3 DNA: TGTGCCACCAGTGACACCCCGGAGAAGGGAACTGAAGCTTTCTTT.

The sample holds a few counts of this clonotype. The rearrangement links TRBV20-1 to TRBJ2-2; D unresolved. The CDR3 sequence is 17 residues long. The germline CDR1 and CDR2 sequences are DFQATT and SNEGSKA (reference sequence). V was trimmed by 3 bases and J by 0 bases, leaving 17 bases between them. The CDR3 reads CSASSPWVAPNTGELFF. For the CDR3, the DNA is TGCAGTGCTAGTTCCCCTTGGGTGGCACCGAACACCGGGGAGCTGTTTTTT.

This clonotype came up a few times. This rearrangement joins TRBV28 to TRBJ1-1; TRBD1 is a possible D gene (5 bases). This CDR3 comprises 15 residues. The V and J ends lost 2 bases and 5 bases respectively, with 15 bases between them. Per the germline V gene, CDR1 is MDHEN and CDR2 is SYDVKM. CDR3: CASSLTAPGLTEAFF. CDR3 coding DNA: TGTGCCAGCAGTTTAACGGCTCCAGGGCTAACTGAAGCTTTCTTT.

The rearrangement links TRBV27 to TRBJ1-2, with 10 bases matching TRBD1. Germline V CDR1 and CDR2: MNHEY, SMNVEV (reference sequence). The CDR3 is made up of 15 amino acids. J was trimmed by 4 bases and V by 7 bases; bases with no gene match: 9. The CDR3 nucleotides are TGTGCCAGCATCCCGACAGGGGGCGCCGGCTATGGCTACACCTTC. This encodes CASIPTGGAGYGYTF.

This clonotype was counted only a few times. The J gene is TRBJ2-1, the V gene TRBV6-2 or TRBV6-3; TRBD2 aligns across 11 bases. The V gene's germline CDR1 is MNHEY and CDR2 SVGEGT. Germline trimming cut 0 bases from V and 8 bases from J; bases unmatched to any gene: 6. This CDR3 region has 16 residues. The CDR3 protein is CASSYSLAGGGDEQFF. The CDR3, as DNA: TGTGCCAGCAGTTACTCTCTAGCGGGAGGCGGAGATGAGCAGTTCTTC.

This rearrangement joins TRBV20-1 to TRBJ1-1; TRBD1 is a possible D gene (5 bases). V shed 2 bases and J shed 1 base, with 8 bases lying between them. From germline, CDR1 is DFQATT and CDR2 SNEGSKA (reference sequence). There are 13 residues in the CDR3. The CDR3 coding sequence is TGCAGTGCTAGAACAGGACCGAACACTGAAGCTTTCTTT. Amino acid sequence: CSARTGPNTEAFF.

This clonotype was seen repeatedly, ten times or more. The J gene is TRBJ2-1, the V gene TRBV20-1, with TRBD2 identical over 7 bases. Germline CDR1 and CDR2: DFQATT and SNEGSKA (reference sequence). V dropped 1 base and J dropped 0; count of bases not matched to a gene: 3. The length of the CDR3 is 15 residues. DNA for the CDR3: TGCAGTGCTAGAGGTTGGGGGGGCTCCTACAATGAGCAGTTCTTC. Translating gives CSARGWGGSYNEQFF.

This clonotype was counted between two and nine times. The chain has TRBV5-1 and TRBJ1-1; 9 bases fit TRBD1. V dropped 1 base and J dropped 1; count of bases not matched to a gene: 2. Germline CDR1 reads SGHRS; CDR2 reads YFSETQ. The CDR3 runs to 15 residues. CDR3 protein: CASSLWTGANTEAFF. The CDR3 DNA reads TGCGCCAGCAGCTTGTGGACAGGGGCGAACACTGAAGCTTTCTTT.

This clonotype was recorded at least ten times. The J gene is TRBJ2-3, the V gene TRBV11-3; 9 positions match TRBD2. CDR3 length equals 16 residues. V was pared by 1 base and J by 2 bases, with 4 bases of the junction left unmatched. Germline V CDR1 and CDR2: SGHNT, YENEEA. CDR3 nucleotide sequence: TGTGCCAGCAGCTTAGGACTAGCGGAGCACACAGATACGCAGTATTTT. Translation gives CASSLGLAEHTDTQYF.

In this sample, this clonotype turned up a few times. The J gene is TRBJ2-6, the V gene TRBV29-1; D gene ambiguous. The CDR3 extends over 15 amino acids. The germline gives CDR1 SQVTM, CDR2 ANQGSEA. Deletions cut 1 base from V and 1 base from J, with 8 bases between. This CDR3 reads CSVEVVSSGANVLTF. As DNA, the CDR3 is TGCAGCGTTGAAGTTGTGTCGTCTGGGGCCAACGTCCTGACTTTC.

This clonotype was seen many times. The chain combines TRBV28 with TRBJ2-3, with D maybe TRBD1 (6 bases). Germline CDR1 and CDR2: MDHEN and SYDVKM. V was clipped by 10 bases and J by 6 bases, with 11 bases between them. This CDR3 has 11 amino acids. CDR3 loop: CAINRDDTQYF. The CDR3 DNA reads as TGTGCCATCAACAGGGATGATACGCAGTATTTT. Based on the CDR3 plus reference TRBV28 and TRBJ2-3, the full variable domain is DVKVTQSSRYLVKRTGEKVFLECVQDMDHENMFWYRQDPGLGLRLIYFSYDVKMKEKGDIPEGYSVSREKKERFSLILESASTNQTSMYLCAINRDDTQYFGPGTRLTVL.

Comments on this clonotype: A much larger clone sits a single nucleotide away, making a read error possible. The chain joins TRBV29-1 to TRBJ1-2, with D possibly matching TRBD1 (5 bases). CDR1 is SQVTM and CDR2 is ANQGSEA in the germline V gene. Trimming pared 0 bases from V and 6 bases from J, leaving 8 bases between. The CDR3 extends over 12 amino acids. The CDR3 region is CSVEDQQDGYTF. The CDR3 nucleotides are TGCAGCGTTGAAGATCAACAGGATGGCTACACCTTC.

The chain combines TRBV14 with TRBJ2-7; TRBD1 matches at 9 bases. J was trimmed by 3 bases and V by 2 bases; bases with no gene match: 11. The CDR3 is 17 amino acids. The germline gives CDR1 SGHDN, CDR2 FVKESK. CDR3 amino acids: CASSQKKAGTGYYEQYF. The CDR3 coding sequence is TGTGCCAGCAGCCAAAAAAAAGCCGGGACAGGGTACTACGAGCAGTACTTC.

The table lists this clonotype with many counts. The chain is built from TRBV7-9 and TRBJ2-3; 7 bases match TRBD2. The CDR3 covers 14 residues. Germline CDR1 is SEHNR and CDR2 is FQNEAQ (reference sequence). J lost 2 bases, V lost 2 bases, and 1 base had no gene match. DNA of the CDR3: TGTGCCAGCAGCTTACGGGACTACACAGATACGCAGTATTTT. Translation: CASSLRDYTDTQYF.

The rearrangement uses TRBV13 and TRBJ2-7; D could derive from TRBD1 or TRBD2 (5 bases each). V lost 1 base and J lost 5, with 9 bases in between. The V gene's germline CDR1 is PRHDT and CDR2 FYEKMQ (reference sequence). CDR3 length: 13 residues. CDR3 sequence: CASSLERGHEQYF. The CDR3 DNA sequence: TGTGCCAGCAGCTTAGAGAGGGGCCACGAGCAGTACTTC. Complete variable domain (other parts from reference TRBV13 and TRBJ2-7): AAGVIQSPRHLIKEKRETATLKCYPIPRHDTVYWYQQGPGQDPQFLISFYEKMQSDKGSIPDRFSAQQFSDYHSELNMSSLELGDSALYFCASSLERGHEQYFGPGTRLTVT.